Included here is one TCR beta chain sequence, with context. What this receptor recognizes is not known. There are no base qualities to consult, and no much larger clone falls within one base. This sample was taken from a study of blood T cell repertoires in COVID-19 (TCRdb year 2020). Notes on the research overall: The collaborator samples originated in the United States, Italy and Spain and spanned the acute and convalescent phases of COVID-19. The material from the prospective study consisted of cDNA or gDNA derived from T cells, B-cell-depleted T cells, or PBMCs. The dataset comprised deeply sampled blood TCRbeta repertoires from subjects exposed to, actively infected with, or recovered from COVID-19. A freely available public database, intended as a resource for researchers studying the immune response to SARS-CoV-2, is where the repertoires were released. Samples came from the ongoing ImmuneRACE study (first 160 participants) plus 1,254 subjects from 6 global collaborators. Nearly every sample came with metadata listing a de-identified subject ID, COVID-19 status, age in years and sex. HLA class I and class II types, where available, came from metadata supplied by the sample provider rather than from assay-based typing.

Broad study findings and their caveats: Clinical and demographic metadata were provided uncurated, with the amount varying by source and participant.

The germline V gene encodes CDR1 SGHVS and CDR2 FQNEAQ. The CDR3 holds 15 amino acids from the cysteine to the phenylalanine. Only CDR3 DNA is held: 45 bases, read in frame from base 1. V is clipped by 5 bases and J by 1 base, and the sequence between their germline boundaries is 14 bases long. The immunoSEQ Assay, a bias-controlled multiplex PCR, was used to amplify TCRbeta CDR3 regions from genomic DNA. Processing in the source paper ran as follows. The number of nucleated cells in each sample was estimated by amplification of reference gene primers within the assay. Sequence reads were collapsed and filtered to measure the absolute abundance of every unique TCRbeta CDR3 rearrangement. For each sample, productive Simpson clonality was calculated as the square root of Simpson's diversity index across productive rearrangements. As stored in TCRdb, this immuneACCESS dataset retains in-frame rearrangements with V and J assigned. A fraction of the clones does not appear; measured against another copy, unresolved V genes explain less than half of the discrepancy, and the remainder lacks a known reason. V, J and clone size are taken as reported in that table, and D and trimming were inferred from the DNA itself. Here the sample has 250,000 to 300,000 clones; about 90% occur a single time. Together, the top ten hold roughly 2% of the sample.

At one collaborating source in Seattle, patients were enrolled during active infection and were followed longitudinally through the course of disease. Each collaborating institution followed its own protocols to collect whole blood in K2EDTA tubes. For TCRbeta analysis, collaborators shipped samples in one of three forms: frozen whole blood, isolated PBMCs, or DNA extracted from either of those sample types. The V and J segments used are TRBV7-8 and TRBJ1-1; a tentative D call is TRBD1 (5 bases match). The sequencing sample was made of peripheral blood. The receptor was derived from a woman in her sixties or seventies with COVID-19, enrolled during active disease. The DNA sequence reads TGTGCCAGCAGCACCCGACAGCCTCAGAACACTGAAGCTTTCTTT. This is translated as CASSTRQPQNTEAFF.